This TCR beta chain was recovered during a study of cytomegalovirus exposure and HLA in healthy donors. Study-wide context: In an early release, HLA-typed donors contributed roughly 85 million unique TCR sequences. Whole-study findings and limits: In vitro, three CMV-associated chains proved specific for CMV antigens. Later analysis associated a missense DCLRE1C variant with TCR beta V- and J-gene trimming.

The study ran its PCR with 60 Vbeta and 13 Jbeta primers. Profiling relied on immunoSEQ multiplex PCR, and the TCRdb table lists in-frame clones only, not all of them. This sample carries around 100,000 clones, around 82% of them seen once, and the ten largest clones take approximately 1.5%. For this clone: What it binds is unknown.

The sample consisted of PBMCs. The origin of this receptor is a woman in her thirties or forties in good health and CMV-seronegative.

As DNA, the CDR3 is TGCAGCGTCCCACAGGGGGAGAACACTGAAGCTTTCTTT. It is translated as CSVPQGENTEAFF. This sequence joins TRBV29-1 and TRBJ1-1, with 8 bases identical to TRBD1. The ends lost 6 bases at V and 1 base at J; junction bases unmatched: 4. The CDR3 has 13 amino acids. Germline lookup yields CDR1 SQVTM and CDR2 ANQGSEA.